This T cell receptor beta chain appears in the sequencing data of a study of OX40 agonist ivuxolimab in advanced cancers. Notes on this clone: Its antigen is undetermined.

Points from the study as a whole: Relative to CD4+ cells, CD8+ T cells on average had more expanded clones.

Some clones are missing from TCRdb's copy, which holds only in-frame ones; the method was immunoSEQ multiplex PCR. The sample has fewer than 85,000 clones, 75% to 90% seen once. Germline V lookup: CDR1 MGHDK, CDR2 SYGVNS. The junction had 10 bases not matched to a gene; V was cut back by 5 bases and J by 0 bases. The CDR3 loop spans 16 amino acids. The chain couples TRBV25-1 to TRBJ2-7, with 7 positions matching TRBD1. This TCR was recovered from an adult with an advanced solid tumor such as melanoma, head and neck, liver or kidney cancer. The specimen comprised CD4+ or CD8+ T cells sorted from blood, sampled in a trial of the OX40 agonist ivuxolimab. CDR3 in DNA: TGTGCCAGCAGTATCACACAGGGGCTAAGCTCCTACGAGCAGTACTTC. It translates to CASSITQGLSSYEQYF.